The 9 T cell receptor beta chains reported below all come from one sample, sequenced in a study of cytomegalovirus exposure and HLA in healthy donors. Clones were read by immunoSEQ multiplex PCR, and TCRdb kept only the in-frame ones, dropping some. The top ten hold 1% of the sample, which has 70,000 or so clones, 94% seen once. The source material was PBMCs. These receptors were taken from a woman aged 18-29 years in good health and CMV-seronegative.

This clone was observed a single time. The rearrangement joins TRBV14 to TRBJ2-2; 15 bases are a match to TRBD2. With 1 base clipped from V and 1 base from J, the junction kept 10 bases outside the gene matches. The CDR3 consists of 21 residues. Germline CDR1 SGHDN, CDR2 FVKESK. The CDR3 protein is CASSQVDWTSGRAGNTGELFF. The CDR3 DNA reads TGTGCCAGCAGCCAAGTAGATTGGACTAGCGGGAGGGCCGGGAACACCGGGGAGCTGTTTTTT.

V gene TRBV10-3 combines with J gene TRBJ1-3, with D hard to call. This CDR3 contains 14 residues. Looked up from germline, CDR1 is ENHRY and CDR2 is SYGVKD. V gave up 6 bases and J gave up 1 base, with 10 bases separating them. The CDR3 region has the DNA TGTGCCATCAGCGAGATGGAGTCTGGAAACACCATATATTTT. It encodes CAISEMESGNTIYF.

For this clone: This likely comes from a read error, as the CDR3 has no conserved phenylalanine or tryptophan at its end. The J gene is TRBJ2-2, the V gene TRBV7-3; D is uncertain. The germline V gene has CDR1 SGHTA and CDR2 FQGTGA. The ends were cut back, 5 bases at V and 3 bases at J, with 4 bases in the middle. This CDR3 is 12 amino acids long. This CDR3 reads CASSAYTGELFL. CDR3 coding DNA: TGTGCCAGCAGCGCATACACCGGGGAGCTGTTTCTT.

In this sample, this clone turned up once. This sequence joins TRBV5-6 and TRBJ2-3; 8 bases map to TRBD1. Per the germline V gene, CDR1 is SGHDT and CDR2 is YYEEEE. The V gene end was trimmed by 4 bases and the J gene end by 4 bases; junction bases not matched to a gene: 5. The CDR3 loop spans 14 amino acids. The CDR3 protein is CASSLGQGADTQYF. The CDR3 DNA reads TGTGCCAGCAGCCTAGGACAGGGTGCAGATACGCAGTATTTT.

The rearrangement links TRBV2 to TRBJ2-2; TRBD1 aligns across 12 bases. Germline CDR1 and CDR2: SNHLY and FYNNEI. CDR3 length equals 16 residues. With V trimmed by 6 bases and J by 9 bases, 11 bases remained unmatched. CDR3 in DNA: TGTGCCAGCAGATCAACCGGGACAGGGGGCAATTGGGAGCTGTTTTTT. This sequence encodes CASRSTGTGGNWELFF. Full variable domain (rest looked up from reference TRBV2 and TRBJ2-2): EPEVTQTPSHQVTQMGQEVILRCVPISNHLYFYWYRQILGQKVEFLVSFYNNEISEKSEIFDDQFSVERPDGSNFTLKIRSTKLEDSAMYFCASRSTGTGGNWELFFGEGSRLTVL.

V is TRBV7-2 and J is TRBJ2-3; D is possibly TRBD2 (5 bases). This CDR3 has 12 amino acids. Trimming shortened V by 7 bases and J by 6 bases, and 11 bases separated the two germline ends. From germline, CDR1 is SGHTA and CDR2 FQGNSA. CDR3 nucleotide sequence: TGTGCCAGCACCAGGACTGCTGATACGCAGTATTTT. Protein sequence: CASTRTADTQYF.

This rearrangement joins TRBV7-2 to TRBJ1-2; possibly TRBD1 for D (5 bases). Deletions cut 1 base from V and 5 bases from J, with 14 bases between. CDR1 and CDR2 (germline): SGHTA, FQGNSA. CDR3 length: 15 amino acids. The chain's CDR3 is CASSLEVRAVYGYTF. The CDR3 DNA sequence: TGTGCCAGCAGCTTAGAGGTCAGGGCGGTATATGGCTACACCTTC. Together with reference TRBV7-2 and TRBJ1-2, the CDR3 gives the full variable domain: GAGVSQSPSNKVTEKGKDVELRCDPISGHTALYWYRQSLGQGLEFLIYFQGNSAPDKSGLPSDRFSAERTGGSVSTLTIQRTQQEDSAVYLCASSLEVRAVYGYTFGSGTRLTVV.

The J gene is TRBJ2-3, the V gene TRBV30; TRBD1 agrees at 9 bases. Losses at the gene ends were 4 bases for V and 4 bases for J; bases not matched to a gene: 9. The CDR3 is made up of 15 amino acids. The germline gives CDR1 GTSNPN, CDR2 SVGIG (reference sequence). The CDR3 sequence: CAWTGDREGSDTQYF. The CDR3 region has the DNA TGTGCCTGGACCGGGGACAGGGAGGGGTCAGATACGCAGTATTTT.

The genes are TRBV4-3 and TRBJ2-1; 9 bases fit TRBD1. Trimming cost V 3 bases and J 6 bases; bases outside gene matches: 9. The CDR3 loop spans 16 amino acids. Germline loops: CDR1 LGHNA, CDR2 YSLEER. Written as DNA, the CDR3 is TGCGCCAGCAGCCAGCAACCGGGACAGGGATTCAATGAGCAGTTCTTC. Protein product: CASSQQPGQGFNEQFF.